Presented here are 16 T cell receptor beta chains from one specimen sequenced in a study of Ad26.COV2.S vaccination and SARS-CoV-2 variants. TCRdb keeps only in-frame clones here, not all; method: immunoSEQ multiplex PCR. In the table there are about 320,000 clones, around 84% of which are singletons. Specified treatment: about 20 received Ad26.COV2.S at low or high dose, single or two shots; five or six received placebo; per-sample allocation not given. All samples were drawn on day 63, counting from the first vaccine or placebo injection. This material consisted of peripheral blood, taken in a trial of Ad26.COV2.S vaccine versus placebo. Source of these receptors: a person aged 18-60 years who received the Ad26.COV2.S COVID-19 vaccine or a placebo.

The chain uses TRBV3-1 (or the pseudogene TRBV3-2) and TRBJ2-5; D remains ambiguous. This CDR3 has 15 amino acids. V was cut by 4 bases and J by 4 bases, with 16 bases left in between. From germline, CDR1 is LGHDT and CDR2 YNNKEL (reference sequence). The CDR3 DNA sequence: TGTGCCAGCAGCCCCTTGGCCCCGGGCGGAGAGACCCAGTACTTC. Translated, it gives CASSPLAPGGETQYF.

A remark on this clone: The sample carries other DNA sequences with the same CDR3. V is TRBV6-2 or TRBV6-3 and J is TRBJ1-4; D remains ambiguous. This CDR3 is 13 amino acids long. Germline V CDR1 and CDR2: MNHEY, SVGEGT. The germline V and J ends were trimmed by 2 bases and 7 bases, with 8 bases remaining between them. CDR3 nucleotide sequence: TGTGCCAGCAGTTACAAGGACCGTGAAAAACTGTTTTTT. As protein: CASSYKDREKLFF.

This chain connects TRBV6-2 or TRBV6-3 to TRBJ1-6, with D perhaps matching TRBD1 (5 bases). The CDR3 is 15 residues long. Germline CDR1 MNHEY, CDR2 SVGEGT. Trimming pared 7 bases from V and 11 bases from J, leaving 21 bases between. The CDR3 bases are TGTGCCAGCAACCCACCAAGGGACGGACTTACACCCCTCCACTTT. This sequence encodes CASNPPRDGLTPLHF.

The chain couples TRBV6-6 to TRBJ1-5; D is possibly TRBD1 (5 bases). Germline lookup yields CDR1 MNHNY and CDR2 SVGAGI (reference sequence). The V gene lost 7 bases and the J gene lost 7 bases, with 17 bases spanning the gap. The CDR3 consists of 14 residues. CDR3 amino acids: CASTSRDRRQPQHF. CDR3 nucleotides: TGTGCCAGCACCTCTAGGGACCGCCGGCAGCCCCAGCATTTT.

The CDR3 DNA reads as TGTGCCAGTAGTCCGTCAACTAATGAAAAACTGTTTTTT. The encoded protein is CASSPSTNEKLFF. The V call is TRBV19, the J call TRBJ1-4; D gene unclear. The CDR3 spans 13 residues. The germline V and J ends were trimmed by 5 bases and 0 bases, with 4 bases remaining between them. The germline gives CDR1 LNHDA, CDR2 SQIVND (reference sequence).

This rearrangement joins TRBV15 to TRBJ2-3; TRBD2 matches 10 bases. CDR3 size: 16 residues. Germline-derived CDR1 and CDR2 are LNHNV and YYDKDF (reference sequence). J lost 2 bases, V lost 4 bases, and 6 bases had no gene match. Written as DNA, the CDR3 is TGTGCCACCAGCAAGCTAGCGGGGGAGATCACAGATACGCAGTATTTT. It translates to CATSKLAGEITDTQYF.

CDR3 sequence reads: CASSRQATGKGNTIYF. The CDR3 nucleotides are TGTGCCAGCAGTCGACAAGCGACAGGGAAAGGAAACACCATATATTTT. The chain carries TRBV6-6 and TRBJ1-3, with TRBD1 matching over 7 bases. The V and J ends lost 5 bases and 4 bases, in that order; junction bases with no gene match: 11. This CDR3 spans 16 amino acids. Germline CDR1 MNHNY, CDR2 SVGAGI (reference sequence).

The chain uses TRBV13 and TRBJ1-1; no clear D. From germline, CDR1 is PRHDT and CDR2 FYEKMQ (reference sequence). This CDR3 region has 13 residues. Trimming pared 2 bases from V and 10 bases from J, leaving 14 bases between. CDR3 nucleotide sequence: TGTGCCAGCAGCTTAAGACGCTCCGAAGGAGCTTTCTTT. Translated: CASSLRRSEGAFF.

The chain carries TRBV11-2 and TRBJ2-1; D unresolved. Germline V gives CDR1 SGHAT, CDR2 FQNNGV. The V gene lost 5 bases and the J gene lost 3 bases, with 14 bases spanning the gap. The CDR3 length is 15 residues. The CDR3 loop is CASSTLQRNYNEQFF. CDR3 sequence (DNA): TGTGCCAGCAGCACCCTCCAGAGAAACTACAATGAGCAGTTCTTC.

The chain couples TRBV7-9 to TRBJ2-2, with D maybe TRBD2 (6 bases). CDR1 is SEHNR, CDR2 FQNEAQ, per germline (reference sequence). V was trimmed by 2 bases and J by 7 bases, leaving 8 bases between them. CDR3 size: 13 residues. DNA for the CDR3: TGTGCCAGCAGCTTACCGGGGGTCGGGGAGCTGTTTTTT. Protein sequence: CASSLPGVGELFF.

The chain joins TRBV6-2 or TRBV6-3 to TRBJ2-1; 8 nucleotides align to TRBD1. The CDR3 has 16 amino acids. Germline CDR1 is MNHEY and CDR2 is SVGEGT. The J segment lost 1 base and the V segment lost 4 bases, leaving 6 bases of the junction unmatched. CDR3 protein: CASSSLTGGSYNEQFF. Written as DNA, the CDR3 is TGTGCCAGCAGTTCTCTAACAGGGGGATCCTACAATGAGCAGTTCTTC.

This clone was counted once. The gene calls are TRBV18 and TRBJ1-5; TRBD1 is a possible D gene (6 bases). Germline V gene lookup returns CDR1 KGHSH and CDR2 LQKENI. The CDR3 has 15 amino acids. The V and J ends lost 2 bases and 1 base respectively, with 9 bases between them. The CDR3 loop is CASSPGGQSNQPQHF. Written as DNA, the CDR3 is TGTGCCAGCTCACCAGGGGGCCAAAGCAATCAGCCCCAGCATTTT. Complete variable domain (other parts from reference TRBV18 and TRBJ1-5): NAGVMQNPRHLVRRRGQEARLRCSPMKGHSHVYWYRQLPEEGLKFMVYLQKENIIDESGMPKERFSAEFPKEGPSILRIQQVVRGDSAAYFCASSPGGQSNQPQHFGDGTRLSIL.

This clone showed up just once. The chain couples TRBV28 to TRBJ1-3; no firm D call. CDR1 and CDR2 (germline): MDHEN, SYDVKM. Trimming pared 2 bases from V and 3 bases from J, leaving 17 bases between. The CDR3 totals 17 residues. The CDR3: CASSLQFGQAGGNTIYF. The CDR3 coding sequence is TGTGCCAGCAGTTTACAGTTCGGGCAGGCAGGTGGAAACACCATATATTTT.

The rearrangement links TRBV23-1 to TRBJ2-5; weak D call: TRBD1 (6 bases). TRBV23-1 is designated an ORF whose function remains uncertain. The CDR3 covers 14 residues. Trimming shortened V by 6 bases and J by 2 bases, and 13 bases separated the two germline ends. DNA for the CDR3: TGCGCCAGCAGCCCCAGACAGGATCAAGAGACCCAGTACTTC. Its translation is CASSPRQDQETQYF.

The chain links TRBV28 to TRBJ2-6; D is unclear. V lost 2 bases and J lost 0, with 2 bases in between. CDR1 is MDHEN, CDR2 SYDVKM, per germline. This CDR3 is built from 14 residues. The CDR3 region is CASSLLSGANVLTF. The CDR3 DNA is TGTGCCAGCAGTTTACTCTCTGGGGCCAACGTCCTGACTTTC. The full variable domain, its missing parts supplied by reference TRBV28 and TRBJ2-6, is DVKVTQSSRYLVKRTGEKVFLECVQDMDHENMFWYRQDPGLGLRLIYFSYDVKMKEKGDIPEGYSVSREKKERFSLILESASTNQTSMYLCASSLLSGANVLTFGAGSRLTVL.

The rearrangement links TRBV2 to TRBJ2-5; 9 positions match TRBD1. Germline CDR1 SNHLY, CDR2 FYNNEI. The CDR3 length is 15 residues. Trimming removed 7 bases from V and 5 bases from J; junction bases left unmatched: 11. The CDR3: CASNRGQGQRETQYF. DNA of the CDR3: TGTGCCAGCAACCGTGGACAGGGGCAAAGGGAGACCCAGTACTTC.